The 10 T cell receptor beta chains below all came from one sample that was sequenced in a study of graft-versus-host responses after intestinal transplantation. Here immunoSEQ multiplex PCR was the method, and the copy in TCRdb shows in-frame clones only, minus some. The sample contains under 15,000 clones, about 35% of which appear only once. Labeling with CFSE marked about 200,000 responder cells, which were plated with about 200,000 irradiated, violet-dye-labeled stimulator cells. This specimen consisted of alloreactive CD8+ T cells from a mixed lymphocyte reaction culture, obtained before intestinal transplant. Subset indicated: CFSE-low proliferating T cells sorted from roughly 6-day pre-transplant mixed lymphocyte reaction (GvH or HvG direction). The receptors come from a human patient who received an intestinal transplant.

The V call is TRBV29-1, the J call TRBJ1-2, with D maybe TRBD1 (6 bases). Germline loops: CDR1 SQVTM, CDR2 ANQGSEA. The CDR3 runs to 13 residues. With 8 bases removed from V and 4 bases from J, the gap between germline ends came to 17 bases. The CDR3 region has the DNA TGCAGCACAAGGTCCGGGGGGCTCTATGGCTACACCTTC. This codes for CSTRSGGLYGYTF.

By share, this clone counts as medium-sized (0.01 to 0.1%). The chain carries TRBV7-2 and TRBJ1-1; no reliable D call. V was clipped by 5 bases and J by 6 bases, with 19 bases between them. The CDR3 contains 15 residues. Germline lookup yields CDR1 SGHTA and CDR2 FQGNSA. The CDR3 loop is CASSLTVGIRPEAFF. The CDR3 DNA follows: TGTGCCAGCAGCCTAACAGTGGGAATTCGGCCTGAAGCTTTCTTT.

This clone has more than one count but fewer than ten. The chain carries TRBV21-1 and TRBJ1-1; the table gives TRBD1 as D, unverified against the DNA. TRBV21-1 is listed as a pseudogene. The CDR3 is 14 amino acids. CDR3 DNA sequence: TGTGCCAGCTCACAGGGGAGTTTGAACACTGAAGCTTTCTTT. Translated: CASSQGSLNTEAFF.

The V gene is TRBV7-9, the J gene TRBJ1-3, with D possibly matching TRBD1 (5 bases). CDR3 length: 15 amino acids. Germline CDR1 reads SEHNR; CDR2 reads FQNEAQ (reference sequence). Trimming took off 7 bases at V and 6 bases at J, with 19 bases between the two ends. The CDR3 reads CASTALGDRENTIYF. CDR3 coding DNA: TGTGCCAGCACCGCCCTAGGGGATCGGGAAAACACCATATATTTT.

This clone is categorized as medium-sized (0.01 to 0.1%). The J gene is TRBJ2-7, the V gene TRBV4-1; D perhaps matches TRBD2 (6 bases). CDR3 size: 15 residues. CDR1 MGHRA and CDR2 YSYEKL come from the germline V gene. V dropped 0 bases and J dropped 5 bases, with 14 bases sitting between them. CDR3 region: CASSQERTGLDEQYF. CDR3 DNA sequence: TGCGCCAGCAGCCAAGAAAGGACGGGACTGGACGAGCAGTACTTC.

The chain uses TRBV29-1 and TRBJ2-7; no definite D call. Germline V gives CDR1 SQVTM, CDR2 ANQGSEA. This CDR3 has 13 amino acids. The V end lost 4 bases, the J end lost 1 base, and 11 bases lay between the germline ends. This chain's CDR3 is CSVGLVSSYEQYF. Written as DNA, the CDR3 is TGCAGCGTTGGCCTAGTCAGTTCCTACGAGCAGTACTTC.

The table lists this clone with a count of one. The chain combines TRBV9 with TRBJ1-2; 8 bases line up with TRBD1. V trimming: 3 bases; J trimming: 7 bases; junction bases outside the gene matches: 2. Germline V gene sequence: CDR1 SGDLS, CDR2 YYNGEE. The CDR3 sequence is 12 residues long. The CDR3 loop reads CASSADRAGYTF. CDR3 nucleotides: TGTGCCAGCAGCGCGGACAGGGCTGGCTACACCTTC.

By its share, this clone is medium-sized (0.01 to 0.1%). J is TRBJ2-7 and V is TRBV10-1, with D tentatively TRBD2 (6 bases). V was clipped by 4 bases and J by 1 base, with 11 bases between them. Germline CDR1 WNHNN, CDR2 SYGVQD (reference sequence). The CDR3 sequence is 14 residues long. The CDR3 spells CASSVGDLSYEQYF. DNA for the CDR3: TGCGCCAGCAGTGTTGGGGACTTATCCTACGAGCAGTACTTC.

The chain employs TRBV12-5 and TRBJ2-3; 10 nucleotides line up with TRBD1. The CDR3 extends over 15 amino acids. Germline CDR1 is LGHNT and CDR2 is FRNRAP. V lost 6 bases to trimming and J lost 6 bases; unmatched junction nucleotides: 9. The chain's CDR3 is CASGRGTGEVDTQYF. Here the CDR3 DNA reads TGTGCTAGTGGCCGAGGGACAGGGGAGGTGGATACGCAGTATTTT. The full variable domain, completed using reference TRBV12-5 and TRBJ2-3, is DARVTQTPRHKVTEMGQEVTMRCQPILGHNTVFWYRQTMMQGLELLAYFRNRAPLDDSGMPKDRFSAEMPDATLATLKIQPSEPRDSAVYFCASGRGTGEVDTQYFGPGTRLTVL.

This clone has a handful of counts. The V gene is TRBV4-2, the J gene TRBJ1-4; TRBD1 agrees at 10 bases. With 5 bases clipped from V and 9 bases from J, the junction kept 6 bases outside the gene matches. This CDR3 has 14 residues. The V gene's germline CDR1 is LGHNA and CDR2 YNFKEQ. The CDR3 DNA follows: TGTGCCAGCAGCGCCGGGACAGGGGACCAAAAACTGTTTTTT. This encodes CASSAGTGDQKLFF.